A selection of T cell receptor beta chains follows, all from one sample in a study of blood T cell repertoires in COVID-19. Generated by immunoSEQ multiplex PCR, the TCRdb table keeps only in-frame clones and is missing some. Here the sample spans around 180,000 clones, about nine tenths being singletons. Sequencing input: peripheral blood. The receptors were sampled from a man in his fifties or sixties with acute or convalescent COVID-19. The CDR3 runs from the conserved cysteine through the conserved F or W. The order of the fields is D gene, clone size, V gene, J gene, CDR3 DNA, CDR3 protein. The D gene is left open where the match is weak. Clone size appears in some rows only: once, few, many, or a class for an expanded clone.

TRBD1	few	TRBV27	TRBJ2-1	TGTGCCAGCAGTTTGGGGACAGGGGGCTTCAATGAGCAGTTCTTC	CASSLGTGGFNEQFF
.	.	TRBV27	TRBJ2-1	TGTGCCAGCAGTTTAGGGCAGGCCTTCTACAATGAGCAGTTCTTC	CASSLGQAFYNEQFF
.	.	TRBV12-5	TRBJ2-6	TGTGCTACCGCGGCCTCTGGGGCCAACGTCCTGACTTTC	CATAASGANVLTF
TRBD1	.	TRBV19	TRBJ1-5	TGTGCCAGTAGTGTGACAGGGGGCAATCAGCCCCAGCATTTT	CASSVTGGNQPQHF
.	.	TRBV19	TRBJ2-1	TGTGCCAGTAGTCCACTGCGCGGACTTTTTAATGAGCAGTTCTTC	CASSPLRGLFNEQFF
.	.	TRBV4-1	TRBJ1-5	TGCGCCAGCAGCCAGGATCAGGGATGGCAGCCCCAGCATTTT	CASSQDQGWQPQHF
TRBD1	once	TRBV7-9	TRBJ2-7	TGTGCCAGCAGCCCCGGACAGGTTGACTACGAGCAGTACTTC	CASSPGQVDYEQYF
.	.	TRBV30	TRBJ1-5	TGTGCCTGGAGTTGGGAGGGTCTTCAGCCCCAGCATTTT	CAWSWEGLQPQHF
.	many	TRBV21-1	TRBJ2-2	TGTGCCAGCAGCAAATCGGGGACTAACCGACTAAGACCGAACACCGGGGAGCTGTTTTTT	CASSKSGTNRLRPNTGELFF
TRBD1	.	TRBV6-5	TRBJ2-2	TGTGCCAGCAGCTGGGACAGGGGAAAAACCGGGGAGCTGTTTTTT	CASSWDRGKTGELFF
.	.	TRBV9	TRBJ1-1	TGTGCCAGCAGCGTAGCTGGCAGGGAGGACACTGAAGCTTTCTTT	CASSVAGREDTEAFF
TRBD1	.	TRBV7-3	TRBJ1-2	TGTGCCAGCAGCCCCCTCCTCGGACAGGGTTTCACCTTC	CASSPLLGQGFTF
.	once	TRBV5-1	TRBJ1-1	TGCGCCAGCAGCTTGGAAGGCGGGGGGGCGGTCACTGAAGCTTTCTTT	CASSLEGGGAVTEAFF
TRBD1	.	TRBV14	TRBJ1-6	TGTGCCAGCAGCCGCTGGGACAGGGAAAACTCACCCCTCCACTTT	CASSRWDRENSPLHF
TRBD1	.	TRBV2	TRBJ1-5	TGTGCCAGCAGTTTACAGGGGGCCCGGCAGCCCCAGCATTTT	CASSLQGARQPQHF
.	.	TRBV27	TRBJ1-5	TGTGCCAGCAGTTTACTAGGGGGCAATCAGCCCCAGCATTTT	CASSLLGGNQPQHF
.	.	TRBV28	TRBJ2-7	TGTGCCAGCAGTCCCTCCCAGGGGCGGGAGCCCTACGAGCAGTACTTC	CASSPSQGREPYEQYF
.	.	TRBV12-3/TRBV12-4	TRBJ1-2	TGTGCCAGCAGCTACAGGCCTACCTATGGCTACACCTTC	CASSYRPTYGYTF
TRBD2	.	TRBV19	TRBJ2-2	TGTGCCATTTCGACTAGCGGGAGGGCCAGCGGGGAGCTGTTTTTT	CAISTSGRASGELFF
TRBD2	.	TRBV6-4	TRBJ2-2	TGTGCCAGCAGTGTCAGCGGGAGGGCAAGGGAGCTGTTTTTT	CASSVSGRARELFF
TRBD2	.	TRBV5-4	TRBJ2-5	TGTGCCAGCAGCTTGTTTGCGGGGGGGGGATCGGAGACCCAGTACTTC	CASSLFAGGGSETQYF
.	.	TRBV19	TRBJ1-2	TGTGCCAGTACATACAGCAACTATGGCTACACCTTC	CASTYSNYGYTF
TRBD1	.	TRBV7-2	TRBJ1-5	TGTGCCAGCAGCCCGGAAGGCAGGGGGCGAAAGCCCCAGCATTTT	CASSPEGRGRKPQHF
.	.	TRBV27	TRBJ2-3	TGTGCCAGCAGTTTACTCGGTTTGGGCGATACGCAGTATTTT	CASSLLGLGDTQYF
TRBD1	.	TRBV19	TRBJ1-1	TGTGCCAGTAGTATATTCCGACAGGGGCGCACTGAAGCTTTCTTT	CASSIFRQGRTEAFF
TRBD1	.	TRBV5-1	TRBJ1-6	TGCGCCAGCTCTAAGGTCCCGGGACAGCGAAATTCACCCCTCCACTTT	CASSKVPGQRNSPLHF
TRBD1	.	TRBV30	TRBJ2-6	TGTGCCTGGGGACAGGGGGCCGGGGCCAACGTCCTGACTTTC	CAWGQGAGANVLTF
TRBD2	.	TRBV19	TRBJ2-1	TGTGCCAGTAGTCAGACTAGCGGGGGTTACAATGAGCAGTTCTTC	CASSQTSGGYNEQFF
TRBD1	.	TRBV4-3	TRBJ2-1	TGCGCCAGCAGCCCCGGGACAGGCGCCTACAATGAGCAGTTCTTC	CASSPGTGAYNEQFF
.	.	TRBV5-1	TRBJ2-2	TGCGCCAGCAGCTTGGCCCAGGGTTCCAGGAGGGAGCTGTTTTTT	CASSLAQGSRRELFF
.	.	TRBV12-3/TRBV12-4	TRBJ1-1	TGTGCCAGTCAGGGTGGGAACACTGAAGCTTTCTTT	CASQGGNTEAFF
TRBD1	.	TRBV3-1/TRBV3-2	TRBJ1-2	TGTGCCAGCAGCCCTAATGGACAGGTCTATGGCTACACCTTC	CASSPNGQVYGYTF
.	.	TRBV3-1/TRBV3-2	TRBJ2-5	TGTGCCAGCAGCCCCGGGTGGGGAGAAGAGACCCAGTACTTC	CASSPGWGEETQYF
TRBD1	.	TRBV2	TRBJ1-2	TGTGCCAGCAGTGAATCCAGACAGGGGAGGTTCTATGGCTACACCTTC	CASSESRQGRFYGYTF
.	.	TRBV4-2	TRBJ1-2	TGTGCCAGCAGCCAAGGTAAGTCGGGATCTAACTATGGCTACACCTTC	CASSQGKSGSNYGYTF
.	.	TRBV12-5	TRBJ1-5	TGTGCTAGTGCTAGGGGGGAGGGGAGCAATCAGCCCCAGCATTTT	CASARGEGSNQPQHF